This TCR beta chain was identified during a study of T-cell reconstitution after alpha-beta-depleted transplantation in children. Study observations and caveats: In some patients, recipient T cells and intrathymic progenitors surviving conditioning explained high day-60 diversity. Several hundred expanded graft clones reportedly were the source of alpha-beta T cells about two months after transplant. When one year had passed after transplant, most T-cell counts and diversity came from newly produced T cells.

There are many counts of this clonotype. The target antigen is unknown. A library of TCRbeta sequences, prepared with unique molecular identifiers, was generated. TCRdb re-called the PCR reads through MiXCR, storing one row per CDR3 protein. The table includes about 27,000 distinct CDR3 sequences, 15% to 20% detected once. The CDR3 has 13 residues. CDR1 is DFQATT and CDR2 is SNEGSKA in the germline V gene (reference sequence). Trimming left V 0 bases short and J 6 bases short, with 9 bases between. Material: PBMCs, mostly from graft donor cells, obtained 60 days after TCRalphabeta/CD19-depleted stem cell transplant. This sequence joins TRBV20-1 and TRBJ2-1; D uncertain. This receptor was obtained from a male patient between 2 and 15 years old who had a stem cell transplant for acute lymphoblastic leukemia, so the T cells may come from the graft donor. CDR3 sequence (DNA): TGCAGTGCTAGAGAAATACGTCGCAATGAGCAGTTCTTC. Translating it yields CSAREIRRNEQFF.